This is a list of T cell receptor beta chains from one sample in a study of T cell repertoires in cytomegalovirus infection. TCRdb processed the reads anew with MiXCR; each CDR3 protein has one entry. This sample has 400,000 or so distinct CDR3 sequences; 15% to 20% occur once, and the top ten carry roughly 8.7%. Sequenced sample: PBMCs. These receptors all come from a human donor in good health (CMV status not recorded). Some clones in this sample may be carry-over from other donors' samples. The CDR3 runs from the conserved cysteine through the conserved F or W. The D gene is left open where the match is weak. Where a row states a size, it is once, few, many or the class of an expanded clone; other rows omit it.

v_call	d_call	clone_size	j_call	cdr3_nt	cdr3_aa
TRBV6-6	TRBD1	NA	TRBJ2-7	TGTGCCAGCAAACAGGGGGCTCCATTTAGCTCCTACGAGCAGTACTTC	CASKQGAPFSSYEQYF
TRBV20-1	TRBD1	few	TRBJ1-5	TGCAGTGCTAGTAGGGACAGGGGCCGAGATCAGCCCCAGCATTTT	CSASRDRGRDQPQHF
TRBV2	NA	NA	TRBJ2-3	TGTGCCAGCAGGGGGCGGATAGCAGGGGATACGCAGTATTTT	CASRGRIAGDTQYF
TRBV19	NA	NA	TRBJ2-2	TGTGCCAGTAGTCCCGGGAGCTGGACCGGGGAGCTGTTTTTT	CASSPGSWTGELFF
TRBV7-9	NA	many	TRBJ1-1	TGTGCCAGCAGCTCGAACGACGGAGTCATGAACACTGAAGCTTTCTTT	CASSSNDGVMNTEAFF
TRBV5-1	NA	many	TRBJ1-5	TGTGCCAGCAGCTTAGGAGGGGGGAATCAGCCCCAGCATTTT	CASSLGGGNQPQHF
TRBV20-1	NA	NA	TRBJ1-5	TGCAGTGCTAGTTCCGGCAATCAGCCCCAGCATTTT	CSASSGNQPQHF
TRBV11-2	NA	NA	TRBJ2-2	TGTGCCAGCAGCTTAGATTTGTCACCCGGGGCCGGGGAGCTGTTTTTT	CASSLDLSPGAGELFF
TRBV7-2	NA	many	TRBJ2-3	TGTGCCAGCCAGGAGTGGGGAATCAACACAGATACGCAGTATTTT	CASQEWGINTDTQYF
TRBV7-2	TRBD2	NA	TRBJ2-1	TGTGCCAGCAGCTTAGCGGGAGCGGGAGGGATCAATGAGCAGTTCTTC	CASSLAGAGGINEQFF
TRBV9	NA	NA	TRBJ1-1	TGTGCCAGCAGCGTATCCGGGTTATGGAACACTGAAGCTTTCTTT	CASSVSGLWNTEAFF
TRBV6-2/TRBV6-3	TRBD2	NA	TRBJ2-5	TGTGCCAGCAGGATCGGGACTAGCGGGGGTAACCAAGAGACCCAGTACTTC	CASRIGTSGGNQETQYF
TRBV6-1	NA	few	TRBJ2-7	TGTGCCAGCAGTTACAAGAGGACCTACGAGCAGTACTTC	CASSYKRTYEQYF
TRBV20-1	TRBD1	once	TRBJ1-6	TGCAGTGCTAGAGCCGGGACAGCAAATTCACCCCTCCACTTT	CSARAGTANSPLHF
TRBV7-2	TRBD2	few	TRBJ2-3	TGTGCCAGCAGCTTACTAGCGGGAGTCGAGACGCAGTATTTT	CASSLLAGVETQYF
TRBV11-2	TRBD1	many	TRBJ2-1	TGTGCCAGCAGCCCGGGACAGGGGTACAATGAGCAGTTCTTC	CASSPGQGYNEQFF
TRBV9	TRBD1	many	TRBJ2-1	TGTGCCAGCAGCCTGACCGGGACAGGCTCCTACAATGAGCAGTTCTTC	CASSLTGTGSYNEQFF
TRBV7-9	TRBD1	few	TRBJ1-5	TGTGCCAGGGACCAAAGGGGACAGGTCCCTAAGTCCCAGCATTTT	CARDQRGQVPKSQHF
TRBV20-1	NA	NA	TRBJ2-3	TGCAGTGCTAGACTTGGCAGGGGAAATGCAGATACGCAGTATTTT	CSARLGRGNADTQYF
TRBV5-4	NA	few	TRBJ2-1	TGTGCCAGCAGCCCGCGACCCGACAATGAGCAGTTCTTC	CASSPRPDNEQFF
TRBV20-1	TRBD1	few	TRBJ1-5	TGCAGTGGCGGGACAGGCAGCAATCAGCCCCAGCATTTT	CSGGTGSNQPQHF
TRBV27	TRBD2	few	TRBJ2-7	TGTGCCAGCAGTTCGACTAGCGGGGGGGACGAGCAGTACTTC	CASSSTSGGDEQYF
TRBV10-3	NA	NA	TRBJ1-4	TGTGCCATCAAAAAGCGCCAGGCTAATGAAAAACTGTTTTTT	CAIKKRQANEKLFF
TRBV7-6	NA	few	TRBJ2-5	TGTGCCAGCAGCTTAGCCTCCCGAGGGGGAGAGACCCAGTACTTC	CASSLASRGGETQYF
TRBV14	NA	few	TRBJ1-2	TGTGCCAGCAGCCAAGATCGAGGTCCTCAGGGCTGCTATGGCTACACCTTC	CASSQDRGPQGCYGYTF
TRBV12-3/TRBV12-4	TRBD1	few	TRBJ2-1	TGTGCCAGCAGAGACCAAACAGGGGGCAGGGGCAATGAGCAGTTCTTC	CASRDQTGGRGNEQFF
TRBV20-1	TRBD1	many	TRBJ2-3	TGCAGTGCTGGAAGACAGGGGACAAGCACAGATACGCAGTATTTT	CSAGRQGTSTDTQYF
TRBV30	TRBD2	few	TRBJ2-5	TGTGCCTGGATCTCGGGGCGGGCGGGAGCAGTTGAGACCCAGTACTTC	CAWISGRAGAVETQYF
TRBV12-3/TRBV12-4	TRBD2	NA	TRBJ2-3	TGTGCCAGCAGTCTAGCGGGGGCCCCCCATACGCAGTATTTT	CASSLAGAPHTQYF
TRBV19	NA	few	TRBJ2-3	TGTGCCACCCGTCTGACTGCCGTTTTGGATACGCAGTATTTT	CATRLTAVLDTQYF
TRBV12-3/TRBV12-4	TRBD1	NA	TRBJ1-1	TGTGCCAGCGCCGGGACAGGGAAAGCTTTCTTT	CASAGTGKAFF
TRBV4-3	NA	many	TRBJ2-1	TGCGCCAGCAGCCAAGATTCGAAGGGACTGAGGGGGAGTAGCACCTACAATGAGCAGTTCTTC	CASSQDSKGLRGSSTYNEQFF
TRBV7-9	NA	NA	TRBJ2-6	TGTGCCAGCAGCTGGAGCTCTGGGGCCAACGTCCTGACTTTC	CASSWSSGANVLTF
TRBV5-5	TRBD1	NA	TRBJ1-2	TGTGCCAGCAGCTACAACAGGGGTGGCTACACCTTC	CASSYNRGGYTF
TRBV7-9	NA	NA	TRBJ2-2	TGTGCCAGCAGCTCGGGTTTCGGGGGGAACACCGGGGAGCTGTTTTTT	CASSSGFGGNTGELFF
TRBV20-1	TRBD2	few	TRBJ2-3	TGCAGTGCGCCGACTAGCCGAGATACGCAGTATTTT	CSAPTSRDTQYF
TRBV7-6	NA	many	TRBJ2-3	TGTGCCAGCAGCCTTTCGGACCCTGGGGATACGCAGTATTTT	CASSLSDPGDTQYF
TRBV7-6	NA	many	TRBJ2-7	TGTGCCAGCAGCTTAGGTGGGGACGGATCCTACGAGCAGTACTTC	CASSLGGDGSYEQYF